The clone carrying this T cell receptor (beta chain) was picked up a small number of times. This entry comes from a study of cytomegalovirus exposure and HLA in healthy donors. 13 Jbeta primers and 60 Vbeta primers were used for the PCR. Repertoires were generated with immunoSEQ multiplex PCR, while TCRdb's copy carries only in-frame clones and drops some. This table has about 180,000 clones, around 80% appearing once. V lost 6 bases to trimming and J lost 7 bases; unmatched junction nucleotides: 7. The germline V gene encodes CDR1 MNHNS and CDR2 SASEGT. The CDR3 covers 14 residues. Material for sequencing was PBMCs. The TCR sequence derives from a woman aged 30 to 39 in good health and CMV-seropositive. The chain links TRBV6-1 to TRBJ1-5, with 9 bases that match TRBD1. CDR3 sequence (DNA): TGTGCCAGCAGCGAAACAGGGGGCCGGCAGCCCCAGCATTTT. Translating gives CASSETGGRQPQHF.